A single T cell receptor beta chain is shown here with its context. The sample belongs to a study of blood T cells in healthy people across ages. This CDR3 region has 12 residues. Trimming cost V 6 bases and J 6 bases; bases outside gene matches: 7. Looked up from germline, CDR1 is SQVTM and CDR2 is ANQGSEA. Sample-barcoded 5' priming and a J-beta primer mix drove a second PCR of roughly 6 to 12 cycles. Each CDR3 protein gets one entry after TCRdb re-called the 5' RACE reads with MiXCR. This sample yields about 1.4 million distinct CDR3 sequences, of which around 55% are seen a single time; about 6.3% belongs to the top ten.

The chain combines TRBV29-1 with TRBJ1-1; 7 bases match TRBD1. The receptor's source is a young man in good health. The sequencing input was blood. This chain's CDR3 is CSVHRGAPEAFF. CDR3 bases: TGCAGCGTCCACAGGGGTGCCCCTGAAGCTTTCTTT. Combining the CDR3 with reference TRBV29-1 and TRBJ1-1 gives the whole variable domain SAVISQKPSRDICQRGTSLTIQCQVDSQVTMMFWYRQQPGQSLTLIATANQGSEATYESGFVIDKFPISRPNLTFSTLTVSNMSPEDSSIYLCSVHRGAPEAFFGQGTRLTVV.